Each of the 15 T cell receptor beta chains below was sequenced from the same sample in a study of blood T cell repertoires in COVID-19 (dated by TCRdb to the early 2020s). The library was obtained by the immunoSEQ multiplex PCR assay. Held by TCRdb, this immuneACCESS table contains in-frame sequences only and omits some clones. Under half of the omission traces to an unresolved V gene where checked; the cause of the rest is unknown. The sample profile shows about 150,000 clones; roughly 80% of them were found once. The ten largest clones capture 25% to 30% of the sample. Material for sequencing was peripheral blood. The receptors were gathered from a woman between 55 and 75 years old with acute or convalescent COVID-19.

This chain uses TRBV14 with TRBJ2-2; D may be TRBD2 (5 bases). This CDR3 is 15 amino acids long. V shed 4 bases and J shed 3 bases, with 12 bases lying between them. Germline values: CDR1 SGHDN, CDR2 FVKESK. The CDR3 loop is CASSPYRGYTGELFF. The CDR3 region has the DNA TGTGCCAGCAGCCCATACCGGGGTTACACCGGGGAGCTGTTTTTT. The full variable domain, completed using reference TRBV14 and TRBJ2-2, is EAGVTQFPSHSVIEKGQTVTLRCDPISGHDNLYWYRRVMGKEIKFLLHFVKESKQDESGMPNNRFLAERTGGTYSTLKVQPAELEDSGVYFCASSPYRGYTGELFFGEGSRLTVL.

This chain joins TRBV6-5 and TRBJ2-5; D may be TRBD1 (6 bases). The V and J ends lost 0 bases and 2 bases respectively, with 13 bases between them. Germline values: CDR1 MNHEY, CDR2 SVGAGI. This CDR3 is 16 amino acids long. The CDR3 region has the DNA TGTGCCAGCAGTTACTCGATACAAAGGGGGCAAGAGACCCAGTACTTC. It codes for CASSYSIQRGQETQYF.

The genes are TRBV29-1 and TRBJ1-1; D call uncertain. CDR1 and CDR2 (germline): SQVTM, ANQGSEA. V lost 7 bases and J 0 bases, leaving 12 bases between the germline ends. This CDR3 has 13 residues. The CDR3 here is CSAAKDMNTEAFF. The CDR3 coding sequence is TGCAGCGCAGCTAAAGATATGAACACTGAAGCTTTCTTT.

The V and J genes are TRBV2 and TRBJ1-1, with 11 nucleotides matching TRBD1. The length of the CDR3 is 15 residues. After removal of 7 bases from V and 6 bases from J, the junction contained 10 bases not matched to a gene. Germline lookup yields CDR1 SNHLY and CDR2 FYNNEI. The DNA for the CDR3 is TGTGCCAGCAAGGACAGGGGGCAAAGTTTTTCTGAAGCTTTCTTT. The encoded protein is CASKDRGQSFSEAFF.

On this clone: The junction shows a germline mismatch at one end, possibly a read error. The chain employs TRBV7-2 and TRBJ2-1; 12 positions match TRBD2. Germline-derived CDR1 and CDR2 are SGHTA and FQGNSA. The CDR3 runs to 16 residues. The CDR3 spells CASSLAGGMLINEQFF. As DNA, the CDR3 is TGTGCCAGCAGCCTAGCGGGGGGGATGCTGATCAATGAGCAGTTCTTC.

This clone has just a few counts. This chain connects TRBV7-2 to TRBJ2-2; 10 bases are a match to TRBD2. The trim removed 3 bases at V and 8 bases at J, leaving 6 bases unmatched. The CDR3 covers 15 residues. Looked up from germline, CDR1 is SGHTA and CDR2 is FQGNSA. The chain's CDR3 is CASSFQRGGPGELFF. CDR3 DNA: TGTGCCAGCAGCTTTCAGCGGGGGGGCCCTGGGGAGCTGTTTTTT.

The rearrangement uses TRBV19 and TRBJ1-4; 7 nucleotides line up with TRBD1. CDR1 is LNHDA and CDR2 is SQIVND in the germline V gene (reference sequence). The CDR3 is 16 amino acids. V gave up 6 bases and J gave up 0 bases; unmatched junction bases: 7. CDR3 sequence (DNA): TGTGCCAGTAGCCACGCCACAGGGGCAACTAATGAAAAACTGTTTTTT. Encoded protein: CASSHATGATNEKLFF.

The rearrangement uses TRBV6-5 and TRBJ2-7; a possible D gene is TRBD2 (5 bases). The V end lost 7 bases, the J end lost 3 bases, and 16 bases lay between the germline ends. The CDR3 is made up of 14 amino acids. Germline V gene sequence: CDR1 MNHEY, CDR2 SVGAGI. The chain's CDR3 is CASTGGSGLYEQYF. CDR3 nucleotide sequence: TGTGCCAGCACCGGTGGGTCAGGACTCTACGAGCAGTACTTC.

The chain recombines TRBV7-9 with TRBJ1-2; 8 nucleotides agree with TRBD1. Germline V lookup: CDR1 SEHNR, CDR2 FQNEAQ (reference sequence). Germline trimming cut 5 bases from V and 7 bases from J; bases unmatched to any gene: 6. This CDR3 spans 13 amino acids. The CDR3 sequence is CASSPQGARGYTF. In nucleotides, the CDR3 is TGTGCCAGCAGCCCTCAGGGGGCGCGTGGCTACACCTTC.

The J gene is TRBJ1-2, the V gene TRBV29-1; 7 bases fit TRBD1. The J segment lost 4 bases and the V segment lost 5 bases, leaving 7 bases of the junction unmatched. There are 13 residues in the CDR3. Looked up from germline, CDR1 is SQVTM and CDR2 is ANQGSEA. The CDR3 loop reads CSVLPGTAYGYTF. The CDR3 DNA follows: TGCAGCGTTCTCCCCGGGACAGCCTATGGCTACACCTTC. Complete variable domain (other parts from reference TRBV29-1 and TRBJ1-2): SAVISQKPSRDICQRGTSLTIQCQVDSQVTMMFWYRQQPGQSLTLIATANQGSEATYESGFVIDKFPISRPNLTFSTLTVSNMSPEDSSIYLCSVLPGTAYGYTFGSGTRLTVV.

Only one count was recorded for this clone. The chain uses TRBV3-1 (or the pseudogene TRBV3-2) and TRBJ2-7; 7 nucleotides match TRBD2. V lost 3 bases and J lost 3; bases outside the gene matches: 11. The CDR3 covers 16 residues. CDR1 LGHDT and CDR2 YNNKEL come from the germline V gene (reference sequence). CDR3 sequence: CASSHTLAGVSYEQYF. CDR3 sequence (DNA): TGTGCCAGCAGCCATACCCTCGCGGGGGTTAGCTACGAGCAGTACTTC.

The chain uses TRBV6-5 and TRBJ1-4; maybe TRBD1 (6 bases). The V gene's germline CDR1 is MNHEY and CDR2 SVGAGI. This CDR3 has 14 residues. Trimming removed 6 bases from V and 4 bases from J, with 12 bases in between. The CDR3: CASSSGQINEKLFF. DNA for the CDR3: TGTGCCAGCAGCTCCGGACAGATTAATGAAAAACTGTTTTTT.

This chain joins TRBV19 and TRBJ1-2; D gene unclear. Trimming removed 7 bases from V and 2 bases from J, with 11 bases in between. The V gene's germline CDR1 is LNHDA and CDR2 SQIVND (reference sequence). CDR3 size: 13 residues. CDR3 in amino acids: CASKFAGNYGYTF. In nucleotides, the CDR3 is TGTGCCAGTAAGTTCGCTGGCAACTATGGCTACACCTTC. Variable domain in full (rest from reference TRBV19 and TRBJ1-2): DGGITQSPKYLFRKEGQNVTLSCEQNLNHDAMYWYRQDPGQGLRLIYYSQIVNDFQKGDIAEGYSVSREKKESFPLTVTSAQKNPTAFYLCASKFAGNYGYTFGSGTRLTVV.

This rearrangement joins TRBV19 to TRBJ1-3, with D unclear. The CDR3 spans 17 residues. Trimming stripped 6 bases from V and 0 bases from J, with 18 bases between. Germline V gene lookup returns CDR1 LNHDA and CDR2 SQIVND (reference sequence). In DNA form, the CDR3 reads TGTGCCAGTAGCCGTACACGAGGAAGTAACTCTGGAAACACCATATATTTT. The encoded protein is CASSRTRGSNSGNTIYF.

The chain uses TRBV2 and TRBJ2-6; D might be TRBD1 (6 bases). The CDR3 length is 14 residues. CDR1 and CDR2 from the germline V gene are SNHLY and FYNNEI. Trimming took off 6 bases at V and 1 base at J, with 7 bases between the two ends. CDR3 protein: CASSRGSGANVLTF. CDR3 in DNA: TGTGCCAGCAGCAGGGGTTCTGGGGCCAACGTCCTGACTTTC.